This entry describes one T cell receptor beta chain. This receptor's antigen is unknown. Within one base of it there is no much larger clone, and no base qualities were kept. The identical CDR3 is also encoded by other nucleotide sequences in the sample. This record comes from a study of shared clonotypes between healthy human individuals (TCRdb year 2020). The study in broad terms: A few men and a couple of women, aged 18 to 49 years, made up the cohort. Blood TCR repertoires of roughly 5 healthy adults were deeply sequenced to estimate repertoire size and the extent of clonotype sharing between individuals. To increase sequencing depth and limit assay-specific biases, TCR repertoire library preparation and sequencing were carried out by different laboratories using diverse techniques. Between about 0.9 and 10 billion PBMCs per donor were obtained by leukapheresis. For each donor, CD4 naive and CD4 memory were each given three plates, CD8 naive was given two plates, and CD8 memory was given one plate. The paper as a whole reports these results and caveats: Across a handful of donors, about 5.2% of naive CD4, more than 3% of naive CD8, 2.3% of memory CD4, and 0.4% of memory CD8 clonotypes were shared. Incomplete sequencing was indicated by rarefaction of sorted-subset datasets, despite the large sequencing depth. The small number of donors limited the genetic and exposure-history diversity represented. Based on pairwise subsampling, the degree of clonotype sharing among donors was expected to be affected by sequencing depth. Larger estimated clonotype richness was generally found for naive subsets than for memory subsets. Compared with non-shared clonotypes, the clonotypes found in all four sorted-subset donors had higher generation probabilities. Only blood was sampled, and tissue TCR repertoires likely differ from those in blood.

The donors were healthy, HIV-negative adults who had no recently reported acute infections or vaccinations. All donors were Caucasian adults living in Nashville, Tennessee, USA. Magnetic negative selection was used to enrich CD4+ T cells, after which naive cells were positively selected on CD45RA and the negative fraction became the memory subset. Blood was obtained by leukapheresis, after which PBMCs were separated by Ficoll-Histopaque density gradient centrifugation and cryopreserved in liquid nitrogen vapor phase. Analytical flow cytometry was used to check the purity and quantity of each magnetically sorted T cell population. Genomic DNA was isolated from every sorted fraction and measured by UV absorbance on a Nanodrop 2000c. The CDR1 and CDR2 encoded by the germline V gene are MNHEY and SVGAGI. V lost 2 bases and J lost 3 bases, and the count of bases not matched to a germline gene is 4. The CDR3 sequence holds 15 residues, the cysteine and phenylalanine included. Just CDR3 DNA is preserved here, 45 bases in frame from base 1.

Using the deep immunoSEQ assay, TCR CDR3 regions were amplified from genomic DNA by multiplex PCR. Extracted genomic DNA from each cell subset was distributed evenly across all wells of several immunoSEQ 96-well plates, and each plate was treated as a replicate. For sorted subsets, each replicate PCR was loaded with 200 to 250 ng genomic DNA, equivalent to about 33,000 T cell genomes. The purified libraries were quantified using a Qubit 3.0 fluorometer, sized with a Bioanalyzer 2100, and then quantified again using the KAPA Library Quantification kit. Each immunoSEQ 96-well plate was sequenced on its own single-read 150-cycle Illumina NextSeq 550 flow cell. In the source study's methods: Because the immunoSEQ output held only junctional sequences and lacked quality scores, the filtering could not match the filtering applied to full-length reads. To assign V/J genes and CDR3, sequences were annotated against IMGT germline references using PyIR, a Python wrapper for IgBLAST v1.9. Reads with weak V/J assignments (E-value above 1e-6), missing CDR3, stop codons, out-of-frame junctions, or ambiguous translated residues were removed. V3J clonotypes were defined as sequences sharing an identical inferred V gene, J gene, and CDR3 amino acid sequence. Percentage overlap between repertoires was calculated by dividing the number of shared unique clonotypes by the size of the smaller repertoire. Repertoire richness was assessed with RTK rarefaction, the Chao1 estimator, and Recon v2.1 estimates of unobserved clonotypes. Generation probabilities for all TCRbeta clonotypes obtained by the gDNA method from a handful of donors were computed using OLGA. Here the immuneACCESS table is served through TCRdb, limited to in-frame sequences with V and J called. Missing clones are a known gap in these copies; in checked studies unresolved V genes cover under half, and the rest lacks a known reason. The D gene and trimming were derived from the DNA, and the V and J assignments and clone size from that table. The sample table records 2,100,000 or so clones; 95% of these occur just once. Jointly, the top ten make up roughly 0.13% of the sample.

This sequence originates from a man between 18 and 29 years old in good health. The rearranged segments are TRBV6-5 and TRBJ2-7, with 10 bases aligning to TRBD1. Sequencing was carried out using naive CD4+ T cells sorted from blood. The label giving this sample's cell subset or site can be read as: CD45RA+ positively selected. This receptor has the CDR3 CASSYRGTGDYEQYF. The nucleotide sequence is TGTGCCAGCAGTTACCGGGGGACAGGGGACTACGAGCAGTACTTC.